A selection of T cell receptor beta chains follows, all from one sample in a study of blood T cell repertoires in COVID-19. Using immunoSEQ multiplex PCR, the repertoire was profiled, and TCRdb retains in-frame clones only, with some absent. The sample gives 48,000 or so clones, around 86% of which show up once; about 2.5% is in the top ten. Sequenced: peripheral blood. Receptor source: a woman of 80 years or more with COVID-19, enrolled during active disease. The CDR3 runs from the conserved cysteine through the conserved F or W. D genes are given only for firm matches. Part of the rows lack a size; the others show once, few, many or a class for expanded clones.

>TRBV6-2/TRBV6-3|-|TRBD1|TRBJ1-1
TGTGCCAGCAGTGGGGACAGGGTTCGTACTGAAGCTTTCTTT
CASSGDRVRTEAFF
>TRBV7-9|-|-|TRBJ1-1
TGTGCCAGCAGCTTAGCGTGGGGCCCTGAAGCTTTCTTT
CASSLAWGPEAFF
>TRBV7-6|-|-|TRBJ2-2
TGTGCCAGCAGCTTGAGGGACATTAACACCGGGGAGCTGTTTTTT
CASSLRDINTGELFF
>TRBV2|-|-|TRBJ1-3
TGTGCCAGCAGCGCCGACGGGTACTCTGGAAACACCATATATTTT
CASSADGYSGNTIYF
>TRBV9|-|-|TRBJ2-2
TGTGCCAGCAGTCGAATCACGGCGGGTCGTCCCGGGGAGCTGTTTTTT
CASSRITAGRPGELFF
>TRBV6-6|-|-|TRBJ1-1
TGTGCCAGCAGTTACGGGGCAGGGACTGAAGCTTTCTTT
CASSYGAGTEAFF
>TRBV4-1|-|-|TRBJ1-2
TGCGCCAGCAGCCTGACGATGGACAACTCTTATGGCTACACCTTC
CASSLTMDNSYGYTF
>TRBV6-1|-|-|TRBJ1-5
TGTGCCAGCAGTGATGGAGGGTGGCGGCCCCAGCATTTT
CASSDGGWRPQHF
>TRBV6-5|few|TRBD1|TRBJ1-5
TGTGCCAGCAGTCGGACAGGGGGGTATCAGCCCCAGCATTTT
CASSRTGGYQPQHF
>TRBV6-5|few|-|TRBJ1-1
TGTGCCAGCAGACCAGCATGGGGAGCGAACACTGAAGCTTTCTTT
CASRPAWGANTEAFF
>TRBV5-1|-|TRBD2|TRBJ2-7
TGCGCCAGCAGCTTGGCTCTAGCGGGGGCCGACCCAAGCTTCGAGCAGTACTTC
CASSLALAGADPSFEQYF
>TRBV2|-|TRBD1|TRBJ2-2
TGTGCCAGCATCTTACAGGGGGCGTCCGGGGAGCTGTTTTTT
CASILQGASGELFF
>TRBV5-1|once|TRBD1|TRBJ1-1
TGCGCCAGCAGGCAGGGGGCCCTCCACACTGAAGCTTTCTTT
CASRQGALHTEAFF
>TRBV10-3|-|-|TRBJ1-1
TGTGCCACAGCAAGCGACAGGAACACTGAAGCTTTCTTT
CATASDRNTEAFF
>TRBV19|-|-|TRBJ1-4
TGTGCCAGTAGTATAGATTCAGGATCCGGTGAAAAACTGTTTTTT
CASSIDSGSGEKLFF
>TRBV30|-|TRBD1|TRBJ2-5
TGTGCCTTGGACAGGAGAACCCAAGAGACCCAGTACTTC
CALDRRTQETQYF
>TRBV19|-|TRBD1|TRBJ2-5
TGTGCCAGTAGGACCCCGACAGGGATGGGAGAGACCCAGTACTTC
CASRTPTGMGETQYF
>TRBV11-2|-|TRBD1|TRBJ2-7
TGTGCCAGCAGCAAGGGACAGCTTAGCTCCTACGAGCAGTACTTC
CASSKGQLSSYEQYF
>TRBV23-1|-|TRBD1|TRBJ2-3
TGCGCCAGCAGTCAGCCAAGGACAGGGGGTTTAAGGGATACGCAGTATTTT
CASSQPRTGGLRDTQYF
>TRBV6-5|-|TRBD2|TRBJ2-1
TGTGCCAGCAGCACCGGCGGGACTAGCAAAAGTGAGCAGTTCTTC
CASSTGGTSKSEQFF
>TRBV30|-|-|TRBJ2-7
TGTGCCTGGAGTGTACAGCTGGGGCGGTACGAGCAGTACTTC
CAWSVQLGRYEQYF
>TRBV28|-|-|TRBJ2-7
TGTGCCAGCAGGAGGCAGCCTAGCTCCTACGAGCAGTACTTC
CASRRQPSSYEQYF
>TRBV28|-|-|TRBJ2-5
TGTGCCAGCAGGGGCGGGGCTACCGGCAGAAGAGAGACCCAGTACTTC
CASRGGATGRRETQYF
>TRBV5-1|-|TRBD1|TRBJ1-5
TGCGCCAGCAGCTCCGCAGGGGGAGGTCAGCCCCAGCATTTT
CASSSAGGGQPQHF
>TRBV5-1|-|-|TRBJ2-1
TGCGCCAGCAAAGGAGGGTCGCAGACCTACAATGAGCAGTTCTTC
CASKGGSQTYNEQFF
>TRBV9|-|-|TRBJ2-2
TGTGCCAGCAGCGTAGGTTGGACAAGGTTGGCCGGGGAGCTGTTTTTT
CASSVGWTRLAGELFF
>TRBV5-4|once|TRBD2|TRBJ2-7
TGTGCCAGCAGCTTGGGTCTAGCGGGAGGGGTTACGAAGCGGTACTTC
CASSLGLAGGVTKRYF
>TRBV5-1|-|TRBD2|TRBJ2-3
TGCGCCAGCAGCTTACCTAGCGGCAGCACAGATACGCAGTATTTT
CASSLPSGSTDTQYF
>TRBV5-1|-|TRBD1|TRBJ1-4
TGCGCCAGCAGCCTGGACAGGGGGAGTGAAAAACTGTTTTTT
CASSLDRGSEKLFF
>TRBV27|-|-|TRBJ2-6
TGTGCCAGCAGTTACAGGGCCGGGGCCAACGTCCTGACTTTC
CASSYRAGANVLTF
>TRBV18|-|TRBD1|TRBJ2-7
TGTGCCAGCTCACCACCATTGGGACAGGGGGACTACGAGCAGTACTTC
CASSPPLGQGDYEQYF
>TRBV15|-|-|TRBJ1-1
TGTGCCACCAGCACCCCCCCGGGGGGCTGGGGCGAAGCTTTCTTT
CATSTPPGGWGEAFF
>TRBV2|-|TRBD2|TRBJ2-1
TGTGCCAGCAGTACGACTAGCGGGGGCTCGGTGCGGCAGTTCTTC
CASSTTSGGSVRQFF
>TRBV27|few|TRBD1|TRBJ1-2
TGTGCCAGCAACAAACAGGGGTCCAACTATGGCTACACCTTC
CASNKQGSNYGYTF
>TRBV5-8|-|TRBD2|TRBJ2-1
TGTGCCAGCAGCCTCGGACTAGCGGGAGGGCACAATGAGCAGTTCTTC
CASSLGLAGGHNEQFF
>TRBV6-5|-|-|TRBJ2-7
TGTGCCAGCACTCCGTACTCCGGACGGGGTTACGAGCAGTACTTC
CASTPYSGRGYEQYF
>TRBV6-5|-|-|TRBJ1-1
TGTGCCAGCAGTCGGGAGGTGAACACTGAAGCTTTCTTT
CASSREVNTEAFF
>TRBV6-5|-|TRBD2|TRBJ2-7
TGTGCCAGCAGTTATAGGGGCGGGAGATACGAGCAGTACTTC
CASSYRGGRYEQYF
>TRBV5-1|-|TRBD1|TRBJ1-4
TGCGCCAGCAGCTTGGCACGGACAGGGACTAATGAAAAACTGTTTTTT
CASSLARTGTNEKLFF
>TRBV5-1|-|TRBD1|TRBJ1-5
TGCGCCAGCAGCTTGGAGGGACAGGGTCATCAGCCCCAGCATTTT
CASSLEGQGHQPQHF
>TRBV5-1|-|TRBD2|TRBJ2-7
TGCGCCAGCAGCTCTGCCGGACTAGCGGGAGGGCCTCTGAGGTTAGGAATCTTACTCTTC
CASSSAGLAGGPLRLGILLF
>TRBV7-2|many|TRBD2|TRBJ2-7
TGTGCCAGCAGCACCGCCGGGAGGAGCTCCTACGAGCAGTACTTC
CASSTAGRSSYEQYF
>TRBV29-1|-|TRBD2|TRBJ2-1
TGCAGCGTTGAGCCCATAGCGGGAGTTTACAATGAGCAGTTCTTC
CSVEPIAGVYNEQFF
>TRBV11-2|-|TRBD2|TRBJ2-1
TGTGCCAGCAGCTTCCCGGGACTAGCGGGGGGCAGCTCCTACAATGAGCAGTTCTTC
CASSFPGLAGGSSYNEQFF
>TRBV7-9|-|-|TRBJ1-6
TGTGCCAGCGGATTCCTCCGACAACGCAATTCACCCCTCCACTTT
CASGFLRQRNSPLHF
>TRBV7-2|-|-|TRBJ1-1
TGTGCCAGCAGGGCCCGACAGGCGGTGAACACTGAAGCTTTCTTT
CASRARQAVNTEAFF
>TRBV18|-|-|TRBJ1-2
TGTGCCAGCTCATCTACAGGGAGAGATGGCTACACCTTC
CASSSTGRDGYTF
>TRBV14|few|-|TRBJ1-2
TGTGCCAGCAGCCAAGATCACGGGGGATTGGGCTACACCTTC
CASSQDHGGLGYTF
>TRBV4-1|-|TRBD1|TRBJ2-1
TGCGCCAGCAGCCAAGATAGCCGGGGGACAGGGGGCTACAATGAGCAGTTCTTC
CASSQDSRGTGGYNEQFF
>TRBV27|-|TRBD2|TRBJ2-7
TGTGCCAGCAGTCCCCGCCGGACTAGCGTATACGAGCAGTACTTC
CASSPRRTSVYEQYF
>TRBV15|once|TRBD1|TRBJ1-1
TGTGCCACCAACCCTTCGACAGGGGGGCCTGAAGCTTTCTTT
CATNPSTGGPEAFF
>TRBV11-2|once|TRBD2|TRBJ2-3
TGTGCCAGCAGCAATCGACTAGCGGGGGGTTTCACAGATACGCAGTATTTT
CASSNRLAGGFTDTQYF
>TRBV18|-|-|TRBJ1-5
TGTGCCAGCTCACGCGTCGAGTCGGGAAATCAGCCCCAGCATTTT
CASSRVESGNQPQHF
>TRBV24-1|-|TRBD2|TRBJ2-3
TGTGCCACCAGTGACCCGAGAGGACTAGCGGGGGGCACAGATACGCAGTATTTT
CATSDPRGLAGGTDTQYF